The source of this T cell receptor (beta chain) is a study of tumor-infiltrating lymphocytes in primary liver carcinoma (dated by TCRdb to 2017 to 2019). Regarding the complete study: Of the five patients (three men and two women, aged 30 to 69 years), four had hepatocellular carcinoma and one had combined HCC and intrahepatic cholangiocarcinoma. Roughly 3.65 to 8 million productive TCRbeta reads were obtained per sample, and no significant difference in read depth was found between tissue types. To link TCRbeta repertoire diversity with the local molecular phenotype, the 25 to 30 tumor region samples were profiled using Agilent mRNA microarrays. High reproducibility was observed for the technical replicate repertoires, with mean shared-clone rates roughly 0.87 and correlation coefficients above 0.95. The five patients had tumors of stage T1-T3 N0M0, with maximum diameters ranging from about 4 to 11 cm. The study combined TCRbeta repertoire sequencing, expression microarrays and whole-exome sequencing across five regions of each liver tumor, with adjacent normal tissue and blood. A total of about 35 specimens from 5 patients, comprising 25 or so tumor regions, 5 adjacent noncancerous liver tissues and 5 peripheral blood samples, were covered by TCRbeta repertoire sequencing. Study-wide findings and limitations: Only about 7.5-25% of top clones were present in all five regions of a tumor, suggesting spatial heterogeneity of tumor-infiltrating T cells. Because sequencing covered only the TCR beta chain and unpaired alpha chains were not captured, true repertoire diversity is likely underestimated. Repertoire overlap was found to be higher between tumor regions (mean roughly 35%) than between tumor-adjacent (approximately 17%) or tumor-blood (14%) pairs, consistent with antigen-driven expansion. Compared with blood, tumors had a significantly larger share of the repertoire taken up by the top 250 clones (p = 0.039). With just 4 or 5 patients in the study, the authors point out that the findings should be validated in a larger study. Since the samples were bulk and unsorted, there was no way to compare CD4+ and CD8+ T cell repertoires.

A constant-region primer and ProtoScript II reverse transcriptase were used to reverse-transcribe TCRbeta-specific cDNA from approximately 450 ng total RNA. Three nested multiplex PCR rounds, following a slightly modified ARM-PCR procedure, were used to build the TCRbeta libraries. The first two PCR rounds used multiplex TRBV1-TRBV30 forward primers with a Cbeta reverse primer, each for approximately 11 cycles. Sample barcodes and Illumina adapters were attached in a final 25-cycle PCR using Deep VentR polymerase. Amplicons of 200-500 bp were gel-purified with a QIAquick gel extraction kit before sequencing. TCRbeta amplicons were sequenced on an Illumina HiSeq 2500 with 250-bp paired-end reads. The original methods were these. Quality trimming of reads was performed with Trimmomatic v0.33, and paired reads were merged with FLASH v1.2.11 so that full CDR3 sequences could be recovered. MiGEC v1.2.1b assigned V, D and J germline segments to the rearranged TCRbeta sequences. Clonotype statistics, along with Shannon-Wiener diversity indices, were calculated using VDJtools v1.0.0. Except for diversity analysis, only the 250 most abundant clonotypes of each sample were used in subsequent analyses to reduce sampling bias. TCRdb took the public reads, trimmed them with fastp at Q25, ran MiXCR for clone calling and kept in-frame beta chains. Records with the same CDR3 protein are collapsed into one entry carrying the most frequent genes and DNA. The V and J calls, along with clone size, are taken from TCRdb and not from the paper's own processing. The sample data list some 110,000 distinct CDR3 sequences, and about four fifths of these were observed just once. The top ten clonotypes cover approximately 18% of the sample.

Total RNA and DNA were co-extracted without cell sorting from roughly 20-30 mg of bulk tissue using the AllPrep DNA/RNA mini kit. Between November 2015 and early 2016, 4 or 5 patients in China with histopathologically diagnosed primary liver carcinoma had their tumors surgically resected. At the time of sampling, the patients had chronic HBV infection and had not received any treatment. Each tumor was sampled at five spatially separated regions: the tumor centre plus the superior, inferior, left-lateral and right-lateral poles. According to histology, viable tumor cells made up more than 85% of every tumor sample. Fresh tumor and adjacent tissue pieces were bisected; one half was stored in RNAlater at -80°C, the other sent for histology. The CDR3 contains 16 residues, cysteine and phenylalanine counted. Only the CDR3 part of the read is kept: 48 bases, read in frame from the first base. CDR1 is given as SGHRS and CDR2 as YFSETQ, both from the germline V gene.

Regarding this clonotype: Its antigen remains undetermined. A read error may produce the germline difference seen at one junction end.

The chain is encoded by TRBV5-1 joined to TRBJ2-3; perhaps TRBD2 is the D gene, with 6 bases matching. This TCR was sampled from a man in his forties or fifties with primary liver carcinoma and hepatitis B virus infection. Sequenced: liver tumor tissue from sampling region 3. This sample's cell subset or site label indicates: tumor region T3, left-lateral pole. The CDR3: CASSLNGKGGTDTQYF. At the DNA level, the sequence is TGCGCCAGCAGCTTGAACGGCAAGGGAGGCACAGATACGCAATATTTT.